The T cell receptor (beta chain) under discussion was sequenced for a study of graft-versus-host responses after intestinal transplantation. Study-level information: For approximately three years after anti-thymocyte globulin induction, all recipients took tacrolimus and steroids. Study-wide points: The authors found GvH clones in recipient marrow, some appearing first in ileum or blood.

Using immunoSEQ multiplex PCR, the repertoire was profiled, and TCRdb retains in-frame clones only, with some absent. The table includes about 21,000 clones, 50% to 65% detected once. A few counts support this clone. The authors plated about 200,000 CFSE-labeled responder cells with about 200,000 irradiated, violet-dye-labeled stimulator cells. Sorting after the reaction isolated proliferating CFSE-low CD3+CD4+ and CD3+CD8+ responders. Trimming cost V 4 bases and J 5 bases; bases outside gene matches: 0. The germline gives CDR1 SGHTA, CDR2 FQGTGA. The CDR3 spans 14 residues. The sequencing used alloreactive CD4+ T cells from a mixed lymphocyte reaction culture, collected before intestinal transplant. Sample subset: CFSE-low proliferating T cells sorted from roughly six-day pre-transplant mixed lymphocyte reaction (GvH or HvG direction). The chain recombines TRBV7-3 with TRBJ2-2; TRBD2 matches 11 bases. This TCR came from a human patient who received an intestinal transplant. CDR3 bases: TGTGCCAGCAGCTGGACTAGCGGGACCGGGGAGCTGTTTTTT. It is translated as CASSWTSGTGELFF.